A single sample gave rise to the 18 T cell receptor beta chains below, sequenced in a study of long-term antiretroviral therapy in people with HIV. The authors ran the immunoSEQ assay, v3.0, at survey level. Assay used: immunoSEQ multiplex PCR; TCRdb lists only in-frame clones, some missing. This sample yields about 28,000 clones, of which about 96% are seen a single time; less than 9.5% belongs to the top ten. Sequenced material: unsorted PBMCs, taken around 6 years after starting antiretroviral therapy. These TCRs come from a man aged 25 to 45 with HIV.

This clone was recorded once. CDR3 in DNA: TGTGCCAGCAGTTTAGGGACAGCTAGCGAGCAGTACTTC. Encoded protein: CASSLGTASEQYF. The chain has TRBV27 and TRBJ2-7; 7 bases are shared with TRBD1. Germline trimming cut 2 bases from V and 6 bases from J; bases unmatched to any gene: 4. Germline CDR1 and CDR2: MNHEY and SMNVEV (reference sequence). This CDR3 is 13 amino acids long.

CDR3 nucleotide sequence: TGTGCCAGCAGTCCCAGTCCCTTCACAGATACGCAGTATTTT. Translation: CASSPSPFTDTQYF. This chain links TRBV11-3 with TRBJ2-3; D is unclear. The CDR3 consists of 14 residues. Germline V lookup: CDR1 SGHNT, CDR2 YENEEA. Trimming pared 6 bases from V and 2 bases from J, leaving 12 bases between. Full variable domain (rest looked up from reference TRBV11-3 and TRBJ2-3): EAGVVQSPRYKIIEKKQPVAFWCNPISGHNTLYWYLQNLGQGPELLIRYENEEAVDDSQLPKDRFSAERLKGVDSTLKIQPAELGDSAVYLCASSPSPFTDTQYFGPGTRLTVL.

This chain uses TRBV19 with TRBJ1-5; D call uncertain. The length of the CDR3 is 13 residues. In germline, CDR1 is LNHDA, CDR2 SQIVND (reference sequence). The germline V and J ends were trimmed by 3 bases and 7 bases, with 10 bases remaining between them. The CDR3 DNA is TGTGCCAGTAGTATTATCCGAAACCAGCCCCAGCATTTT. It yields the protein CASSIIRNQPQHF.

The rearrangement uses TRBV7-9 and TRBJ2-5; the match to TRBD2 covers 13 bases. The J segment lost 5 bases and the V segment lost 5 bases, leaving 8 bases of the junction unmatched. CDR3 size: 16 residues. Germline V gene sequence: CDR1 SEHNR, CDR2 FQNEAQ (reference sequence). The CDR3 protein is CASSRGLAGVRETQYF. CDR3 DNA: TGTGCCAGCAGCCGCGGACTAGCGGGGGTTCGGGAGACCCAGTACTTC.

The genes are TRBV19 and TRBJ2-3, with D unclear. V was pared by 7 bases and J by 2 bases, with 16 bases between. Per the germline V gene, CDR1 is LNHDA and CDR2 is SQIVND (reference sequence). The CDR3 is 15 residues long. The CDR3 region has the DNA TGTGCCAGTAAGTGGAAGAAGGCCGCCACAGATACGCAGTATTTT. Translated: CASKWKKAATDTQYF. The entire variable domain, with the rest obtained from reference TRBV19 and TRBJ2-3, is as follows: DGGITQSPKYLFRKEGQNVTLSCEQNLNHDAMYWYRQDPGQGLRLIYYSQIVNDFQKGDIAEGYSVSREKKESFPLTVTSAQKNPTAFYLCASKWKKAATDTQYFGPGTRLTVL.

The chain couples TRBV2 to TRBJ2-7; a weak D match, TRBD2 (5 bases). Germline-derived CDR1 and CDR2 are SNHLY and FYNNEI. CDR3 length: 13 residues. Trimming left V 0 bases short and J 5 bases short, with 8 bases between. CDR3 DNA sequence: TGTGCCAGCAGTGAAGCGCACGGGGACGAGCAGTACTTC. Translation gives CASSEAHGDEQYF.

The genes are TRBV5-5 and TRBJ2-3; D gene uncertain. Trimming cost V 2 bases and J 4 bases, with 2 bases left between them. Germline CDR1 SGHKS, CDR2 YYEKEE (reference sequence). The length of the CDR3 is 11 residues. CDR3 nucleotide sequence: TGTGCCAGCAGCTTTGCAGATACGCAGTATTTT. Its protein product is CASSFADTQYF.

This sequence joins TRBV5-1 and TRBJ1-1, with 8 nucleotides matching TRBD1. CDR3 length: 14 amino acids. V shed 4 bases and J 6 bases; nucleotides not matched to a gene: 8. Germline CDR1 is SGHRS and CDR2 is YFSETQ. CDR3 bases: TGCGCCAGCAGCCCACAGGGGGTTAGGGCTGAAGCTTTCTTT. Translated: CASSPQGVRAEAFF.

The chain is built from TRBV11-2 and TRBJ1-1; D perhaps matches TRBD1 (5 bases). V was cut by 8 bases and J by 4 bases, with 14 bases left in between. This CDR3 comprises 13 residues. Germline V lookup: CDR1 SGHAT, CDR2 FQNNGV. This CDR3 is CASSRGRITEAFF. CDR3 DNA: TGTGCCAGCTCACGGGGGAGGATCACTGAAGCTTTCTTT.

V is TRBV19 and J is TRBJ2-3; 7 positions match TRBD2. With 3 bases clipped from V and 4 bases from J, the junction kept 1 base outside the gene matches. CDR3 size: 13 residues. Germline CDR1 LNHDA, CDR2 SQIVND (reference sequence). This CDR3 is CASSMTSSDTQYF. CDR3 DNA: TGTGCCAGTAGTATGACTAGCTCAGATACGCAGTATTTT. Full variable domain (remainder filled in from reference TRBV19 and TRBJ2-3): DGGITQSPKYLFRKEGQNVTLSCEQNLNHDAMYWYRQDPGQGLRLIYYSQIVNDFQKGDIAEGYSVSREKKESFPLTVTSAQKNPTAFYLCASSMTSSDTQYFGPGTRLTVL.

CDR3 DNA: TGTGCCAGCACTTCCCTGAGGGGTCCTCAGTACTTC. Protein sequence: CASTSLRGPQYF. The V and J genes are TRBV28 and TRBJ2-7; D could derive from TRBD1 or TRBD2 (5 bases each). Trimming cost V 7 bases and J 10 bases, with 17 bases left between them. Germline V gene lookup returns CDR1 MDHEN and CDR2 SYDVKM. CDR3 length equals 12 residues. Full variable domain (missing parts from reference TRBV28 and TRBJ2-7): DVKVTQSSRYLVKRTGEKVFLECVQDMDHENMFWYRQDPGLGLRLIYFSYDVKMKEKGDIPEGYSVSREKKERFSLILESASTNQTSMYLCASTSLRGPQYFGPGTRLTVT.

The rearrangement links TRBV2 to TRBJ2-3, with 7 bases aligning to TRBD2. V lost 6 bases to trimming and J lost 4 bases; unmatched junction nucleotides: 16. Germline V gene data show CDR1 as SNHLY and CDR2 as FYNNEI. The CDR3 spans 17 residues. CDR3 coding DNA: TGTGCCAGCAGGCGCGCCGGACTAGGAGGATTCGCAGATACGCAGTATTTT. It specifies CASRRAGLGGFADTQYF.

V usage is TRBV4-2 and J usage is TRBJ2-7; no reliable D call. Deletions cut 0 bases from V and 1 base from J, with 13 bases between. The V gene's germline CDR1 is LGHNA and CDR2 YNFKEQ. This CDR3 comprises 16 residues. The CDR3 sequence is CASSQEKETPSYEQYF. The CDR3 DNA follows: TGTGCCAGCAGCCAAGAAAAGGAGACCCCTTCCTACGAGCAGTACTTC.

The chain couples TRBV19 to TRBJ2-5, with D tentatively TRBD1 or TRBD2 (5 bases each). This CDR3 region has 14 residues. Germline V gene data show CDR1 as LNHDA and CDR2 as SQIVND (reference sequence). V lost 7 bases to trimming and J lost 1 base, with 13 bases between them. CDR3 nucleotide sequence: TGTGCCAGTACCCCCCACGGGACCCAAGAGACCCAGTACTTC. Translating gives CASTPHGTQETQYF.

V gene TRBV5-5 combines with J gene TRBJ1-5; a weak D match, TRBD1 (5 bases). V was clipped by 5 bases and J by 0 bases, with 6 bases between them. Germline-derived CDR1 and CDR2 are SGHKS and YYEKEE (reference sequence). The CDR3 totals 13 residues. CDR3 in DNA: TGTGCCAGCAGACAGGTTAGCAATCAGCCCCAGCATTTT. This codes for CASRQVSNQPQHF.

The rearrangement uses TRBV5-1 and TRBJ2-7; D may be TRBD1 (6 bases). This CDR3 is 14 amino acids long. Looked up from germline, CDR1 is SGHRS and CDR2 is YFSETQ. Deletions cut 4 bases from V and 5 bases from J, with 16 bases between. The CDR3 nucleotides read TGCGCCAGCAGCAGTGCACAGGGTTTAGACGAGCAGTACTTC. Its protein product is CASSSAQGLDEQYF.

V gene TRBV5-4 combines with J gene TRBJ1-1; maybe TRBD1 (5 bases). Between the trimmed V and J ends, which lost 4 bases and 4 bases, there was a span of 8 bases. The CDR3 contains 12 residues. Germline assignment: CDR1 SGHNT and CDR2 YYREEE (reference sequence). The CDR3 sequence is CASSVRGTEAFF. CDR3 bases: TGTGCCAGCAGCGTAAGGGGCACTGAAGCTTTCTTT. The full variable domain, rest sourced from reference TRBV5-4 and TRBJ1-1, is ETGVTQSPTHLIKTRGQQVTLRCSSQSGHNTVSWYQQALGQGPQFIFQYYREEENGRGNFPPRFSGLQFPNYSSELNVNALELDDSALYLCASSVRGTEAFFGQGTRLTVV.

The chain uses TRBV4-2 and TRBJ2-2, with 11 bases identical to TRBD2. The CDR3 has 16 amino acids. Germline-derived CDR1 and CDR2 are LGHNA and YNFKEQ. The ends lost 0 bases at V and 6 bases at J; junction bases unmatched: 3. The CDR3 DNA reads TGTGCCAGCAGCCAAGATTTACTAGCGGGAGCCGGGGAGCTGTTTTTT. Translating it yields CASSQDLLAGAGELFF.